Detailed here is one T cell receptor (beta chain). The antigen it binds to is not known. Base qualities were left out, and no much larger clone turns up one base away. The sample comes from a study of T-cell memory formation after mild COVID-19 (dated by TCRdb to the early 2020s). Describing the broader study: TCR sequence clusters from the two donors were largely donor specific. The cohort was made up of two young adult volunteers, one female and one male, who were previously healthy. In two donors, T-cell clones that expanded and contracted after mild COVID-19 were followed by sequencing TCRalpha and TCRbeta repertoires longitudinally.

Sequencing took place on an Illumina NovaSeq 6000. Using 5'RACE with constant-segment primers, TCRalpha and TCRbeta cDNA libraries were constructed, with sample barcodes and unique molecular identifiers added in the process. Trizol reagent was used to extract RNA from every sample. Libraries were amplified in two PCR steps, with a second sample barcode and Illumina TruSeq adapters added in the second step. Sequencing of the libraries was done on an Illumina NovaSeq, producing 2 x 150 bp paired-end reads. The authors' pipeline ran thus. Reads were demultiplexed and collapsed into UMI-guided consensus sequences with migec v1.2.7. Using mixcr v2.1.11, UMI consensuses were aligned to TRA and TRB V and J templates and then assembled into clonotypes. Clonotypes were classified as expanded or contracted when called significant by both edgeR and NoisET, with noise models trained on biological replicates. edgeR calls used a false discovery rate-adjusted p below 0.01 and a log2 fold-change threshold of 1. As an exploratory analysis of dynamics, max-normalized trajectories of the 1000 most abundant clonotypes were examined by PCA with hierarchical clustering. Separately sequenced CD4+ and CD8+ repertoires were used to assign the CD4 or CD8 phenotype of responding clones. The public reads were reprocessed in TCRdb via fastp at Q25 and MiXCR, keeping in-frame beta chains. For every CDR3 protein sequence, its rows merge into one entry that carries the most common genes and DNA. TCRdb's processing, not the authors' own work, is the source of the V and J calls. The sample yields hundreds of thousands of distinct CDR3 sequences; 15% to 20% were counted once. The ten largest clones capture 9.5% to 15% of the sample.

PBMCs were isolated by Ficoll-Paque density gradient centrifugation. The CDR3 numbers 13 residues from cysteine through phenylalanine. Kept here is only the CDR3 DNA, which spans 39 bases and is read in frame from base 1. The germline V gene encodes CDR1 MNHNS and CDR2 SASEGT. Trimming takes 4 bases from V and 5 bases from J, and the germline ends sit 11 bases apart. Study-level results and caveats: SARS-CoV-2 specificity of the second-wave clones peaking on day 37 was not confirmed. Clones that contracted from day 15 to 85 showed balanced CD4/CD8 phenotypes, whereas a second wave of clones that expanded from day 15 to 37 leaned towards CD4+. Some responding clones were detected in pre-infection memory, suggesting pre-existing cross-reactive memory T cells joined the SARS-CoV-2 response. The study included only a couple of mild cases, and larger cohorts that include severe cases with pre-infection samples were judged to be necessary. Contracting CD4+ clones were located mainly in the CM and EM memory subsets, whereas CD8+ clones were found to be enriched in EMRA.

The rearrangement combines TRBV6-1 with TRBJ2-5; TRBD1 is perhaps the D gene, given 5 matching bases. The sequence was collected from an adult woman who had mild COVID-19 (a few samples of this study predate the infection). The sample titles of this study are shuffled in the database, so cell type and time point are left out; the donor was told from shared clones. The sample taken for sequencing was PBMCs or a T cell subset sorted from them (not recorded which). Here the CDR3 is given as CASSGGSWETQYF. The DNA reads TGTGCCAGCAGTGGGGGCAGTTGGGAGACCCAGTACTTC.